One and the same sample provided the 24 T cell receptor beta chains below, sequenced in a study of beta chain features in type 1 diabetes. cDNA synthesis used the whole RNA isolate, giving expressed TCRB sequences. Here immunoSEQ multiplex PCR was the method, and the copy in TCRdb shows in-frame clones only, minus some. The sample lists hundreds of thousands of clones, around 15% occurring once. Sequenced: naive CD4+ T cells from blood. These receptors all stem from a man aged 18 to 29 in good health.

In this sample, this clone turned up a few times. The chain combines TRBV18 with TRBJ1-2; no clear D gene. Deletions cut 1 base from V and 5 bases from J, with 8 bases between. The CDR3 is made up of 13 amino acids. Germline V CDR1 and CDR2: KGHSH, LQKENI. The CDR3: CASSPQETYGYTF. In nucleotides, the CDR3 is TGTGCCAGCTCACCACAGGAGACTTATGGCTACACCTTC. The full variable domain, in which reference TRBV18 and TRBJ1-2 provide the parts outside the CDR3, is NAGVMQNPRHLVRRRGQEARLRCSPMKGHSHVYWYRQLPEEGLKFMVYLQKENIIDESGMPKERFSAEFPKEGPSILRIQQVVRGDSAAYFCASSPQETYGYTFGSGTRLTVV.

This clone occurred a few times. The CDR3 is CASSLSAPTGYGYTF. The CDR3 bases are TGTGCCAGCAGCCTCTCTGCCCCTACAGGGTACGGCTACACCTTC. V is TRBV7-2 and J is TRBJ1-2, with a weak D call TRBD1 (6 bases). The V end was cut by 5 bases, the J end by 8 bases, with 21 bases between. Germline V gives CDR1 SGHTA, CDR2 FQGNSA. CDR3 length: 15 residues.

This clone has only a few counts. The CDR3 DNA sequence: TGTGCCAGCAGCTTGGGGGCAGGGCATGGCACTGAAGCTTTCTTT. This translates into CASSLGAGHGTEAFF. V and J are TRBV5-5 and TRBJ1-1; TRBD1 might be the D (5 bases). V dropped 0 bases and J dropped 4 bases, with 13 bases sitting between them. The length of the CDR3 is 15 residues. Germline V lookup: CDR1 SGHKS, CDR2 YYEKEE (reference sequence).

This clone was seen a few times. For the CDR3, the DNA is TGTGCCAGCCCGGGACAGGGTAAAGAGTACTTC. Translating it yields CASPGQGKEYF. The chain joins TRBV2 to TRBJ2-7; 9 bases line up with TRBD1. With 8 bases clipped from V and 11 bases from J, the junction kept 7 bases outside the gene matches. Germline V gene data show CDR1 as SNHLY and CDR2 as FYNNEI. The CDR3 is 11 amino acids.

In its sample, this clone was seen a few times. This chain uses TRBV7-2 with TRBJ1-5; a possible D gene is TRBD1 (6 bases). There are 16 residues in the CDR3. Germline CDR1 SGHTA, CDR2 FQGNSA. Trimming pared 3 bases from V and 3 bases from J, leaving 15 bases between. The CDR3 protein is CASSFGSRGPNQPQHF. For the CDR3, the DNA is TGTGCCAGCAGCTTTGGATCTCGGGGGCCCAATCAGCCCCAGCATTTT.

Remarks on this clone: The same CDR3 is also encoded by other DNA sequences in this sample. The chain combines TRBV20-1 with TRBJ2-3, with no clear D. Between the trimmed V and J ends, which lost 5 bases and 2 bases, there was a span of 5 bases. The CDR3 has 11 amino acids. Germline-derived CDR1 and CDR2 are DFQATT and SNEGSKA (reference sequence). CDR3 nucleotides: TGCAGTGCTGGACCCACAGATACGCAGTATTTT. It yields the protein CSAGPTDTQYF.

This chain joins TRBV27 and TRBJ2-5; 7 bases match TRBD2. After removal of 2 bases from V and 6 bases from J, the junction contained 6 bases not matched to a gene. The germline V gene has CDR1 MNHEY and CDR2 SMNVEV (reference sequence). The CDR3 totals 14 residues. The CDR3 is CASSLGGVAQTQYF. CDR3 DNA: TGTGCCAGCAGTTTAGGGGGGGTAGCCCAGACCCAGTACTTC.

The V gene is TRBV7-6, the J gene TRBJ1-1, with 8 bases identical to TRBD1. CDR3 length equals 18 residues. Per the germline V gene, CDR1 is SGHVS and CDR2 is FNYEAQ. V gave up 4 bases and J gave up 4 bases; unmatched junction bases: 17. The CDR3 region is CASSSRIPGGAGGTEAFF. CDR3 DNA: TGTGCCAGCAGCTCTCGTATTCCAGGGGGCGCAGGAGGCACTGAAGCTTTCTTT.

This clone was observed a few times. J is TRBJ2-7 and V is TRBV28; D may be TRBD2 (5 bases). Trimming took off 2 bases at V and 7 bases at J, with 15 bases between the two ends. CDR1 MDHEN and CDR2 SYDVKM come from the germline V gene. The CDR3 is made up of 14 amino acids. The CDR3 spells CASSLPSGRGEQYF. CDR3 DNA sequence: TGTGCCAGCAGTTTACCTTCAGGTCGAGGGGAGCAGTACTTC. Filled out from reference TRBV28 and TRBJ2-7, the complete variable domain reads DVKVTQSSRYLVKRTGEKVFLECVQDMDHENMFWYRQDPGLGLRLIYFSYDVKMKEKGDIPEGYSVSREKKERFSLILESASTNQTSMYLCASSLPSGRGEQYFGPGTRLTVT.

This clone appeared a single time. Other DNA sequences in the same sample also yield this CDR3. The V and J genes are TRBV4-3 and TRBJ1-2, with a weak D call TRBD1 (6 bases). The V end was cut by 0 bases, the J end by 4 bases, with 9 bases between. Germline loops: CDR1 LGHNA, CDR2 YSLEER. The CDR3 has 14 amino acids. CDR3 amino acids: CASSQDDRSYGYTF. CDR3 coding DNA: TGCGCCAGCAGCCAAGATGACAGGAGCTATGGCTACACCTTC.

A few counts support this clone. V and J are TRBV5-4 and TRBJ2-2; the D gene is possibly TRBD1 (5 bases). Germline assignment: CDR1 SGHNT and CDR2 YYREEE (reference sequence). V dropped 0 bases and J dropped 5 bases, with 11 bases sitting between them. This CDR3 has 15 amino acids. The CDR3 coding sequence is TGTGCCAGCAGCTTGGCGGCAGGGTCGACCGGGGAGCTGTTTTTT. Amino acid sequence: CASSLAAGSTGELFF.

The chain employs TRBV29-1 and TRBJ1-1; D gene ambiguous. The V gene's germline CDR1 is SQVTM and CDR2 ANQGSEA. The CDR3 is made up of 13 amino acids. The V gene lost 4 bases and the J gene lost 3 bases, with 12 bases spanning the gap. The CDR3 reads CSVAEDSHTEAFF. The CDR3 DNA follows: TGCAGCGTTGCGGAAGACTCTCACACTGAAGCTTTCTTT.

The chain uses TRBV27 and TRBJ1-2; 11 positions agree with TRBD1. The CDR3 extends over 16 amino acids. Germline CDR1 MNHEY, CDR2 SMNVEV (reference sequence). V gave up 3 bases and J gave up 2 bases; unmatched junction bases: 5. The CDR3 nucleotides read TGTGCCAGCAGTTTCTCGGACAGGGGGCGAAACTATGGCTACACCTTC. Residues: CASSFSDRGRNYGYTF.

This chain joins TRBV4-3 and TRBJ1-2; D is undetermined. V was cut by 0 bases and J by 0 bases, with 8 bases left in between. The CDR3 contains 15 residues. Per the germline V gene, CDR1 is LGHNA and CDR2 is YSLEER. CDR3 amino acids: CASSQESAANYGYTF. The DNA of the CDR3 is TGCGCCAGCAGCCAAGAATCGGCGGCTAACTATGGCTACACCTTC.

The V and J genes are TRBV28 and TRBJ1-3; TRBD1 aligns across 7 bases. With 4 bases clipped from V and 4 bases from J, the junction kept 4 bases outside the gene matches. Germline V gives CDR1 MDHEN, CDR2 SYDVKM. This CDR3 has 14 amino acids. The CDR3, as DNA: TGTGCCAGCAGTTCCGGGACAGTCGGAAACACCATATATTTT. It translates to CASSSGTVGNTIYF.

This sequence joins TRBV5-1 and TRBJ2-7; D might be TRBD1 (5 bases). This CDR3 has 16 residues. The V gene lost 0 bases and the J gene lost 0 bases, with 13 bases spanning the gap. The germline CDR1 and CDR2 sequences are SGHRS and YFSETQ. CDR3 loop: CASSLEPTVSSYEQYF. CDR3 bases: TGCGCCAGCAGCTTGGAACCGACAGTCTCCTCCTACGAGCAGTACTTC.

The chain employs TRBV6-6 and TRBJ1-2, with D unresolved. The ends were cut back, 7 bases at V and 2 bases at J, with 11 bases in the middle. This CDR3 region has 13 residues. The V gene's germline CDR1 is MNHNY and CDR2 SVGAGI (reference sequence). The CDR3 loop reads CASITDGNYGYTF. CDR3 bases: TGTGCCAGCATCACCGACGGCAACTATGGCTACACCTTC.

The V call is TRBV5-1, the J call TRBJ2-7; TRBD1 matches at 7 bases. Germline CDR1 SGHRS, CDR2 YFSETQ. CDR3 length: 14 amino acids. V trimming: 6 bases; J trimming: 3 bases; junction bases outside the gene matches: 9. CDR3 protein: CASNPGQSLYEQYF. In DNA, the CDR3 is TGCGCCAGCAACCCGGGACAGTCCCTCTACGAGCAGTACTTC.

This rearrangement joins TRBV10-2 to TRBJ2-2; D gene uncertain. Trimming took off 6 bases at V and 5 bases at J, with 7 bases between the two ends. This CDR3 spans 12 amino acids. From germline, CDR1 is WSHSY and CDR2 SAAADI. In DNA, the CDR3 is TGCGCCAGCAGGTCGTTTACCGGGGAGCTGTTTTTT. It specifies CASRSFTGELFF.

The V gene is TRBV10-3, the J gene TRBJ2-5, with 9 bases that match TRBD2. Germline V lookup: CDR1 ENHRY, CDR2 SYGVKD. This CDR3 comprises 16 residues. The trim removed 6 bases at V and 4 bases at J, leaving 12 bases unmatched. CDR3 amino acids: CAISPGLAGLRETQYF. The CDR3 DNA sequence: TGTGCCATCAGCCCAGGCCTAGCGGGGTTACGAGAGACCCAGTACTTC.

CDR3 loop: CASSEWVGTGRVDEQFF. The CDR3 DNA is TGTGCCAGCAGTGAATGGGTCGGGACAGGCCGGGTGGATGAGCAGTTCTTC. The J gene is TRBJ2-1, the V gene TRBV6-1; TRBD1 aligns across 8 bases. Germline CDR1 and CDR2: MNHNS and SASEGT. The CDR3 extends over 17 amino acids. V dropped 2 bases and J dropped 8; count of bases not matched to a gene: 14.

The chain employs TRBV5-6 and TRBJ1-2, with D uncertain. CDR1 is SGHDT, CDR2 YYEEEE, per germline. Trimming took off 3 bases at V and 2 bases at J, with 20 bases between the two ends. CDR3 length equals 17 residues. The CDR3, as DNA: TGTGCCAGCAGCTCTCTTGACGGAGGATATCTGAACTATGGCTACACCTTC. It yields the protein CASSSLDGGYLNYGYTF.

The CDR3 nucleotides are TGTGCCAGCAGCTCACAGGGACTCCCTTTGGGACAGCCCCAGCATTTT. This sequence encodes CASSSQGLPLGQPQHF. The chain joins TRBV28 to TRBJ1-5; maybe TRBD1 (6 bases). The germline CDR1 and CDR2 sequences are MDHEN and SYDVKM. The CDR3 spans 16 residues. V lost 6 bases to trimming and J lost 7 bases, with 22 bases between them.

V gene TRBV7-2 combines with J gene TRBJ2-7; D is possibly TRBD2 (7 bases). The CDR3 has 14 amino acids. In germline, CDR1 is SGHTA, CDR2 FQGNSA. Deletions cut 7 bases from V and 4 bases from J, with 17 bases between. CDR3 DNA: TGTGCCAGCAACCCACAGGGAGGGAGTTACGAGCAGTACTTC. This sequence encodes CASNPQGGSYEQYF.